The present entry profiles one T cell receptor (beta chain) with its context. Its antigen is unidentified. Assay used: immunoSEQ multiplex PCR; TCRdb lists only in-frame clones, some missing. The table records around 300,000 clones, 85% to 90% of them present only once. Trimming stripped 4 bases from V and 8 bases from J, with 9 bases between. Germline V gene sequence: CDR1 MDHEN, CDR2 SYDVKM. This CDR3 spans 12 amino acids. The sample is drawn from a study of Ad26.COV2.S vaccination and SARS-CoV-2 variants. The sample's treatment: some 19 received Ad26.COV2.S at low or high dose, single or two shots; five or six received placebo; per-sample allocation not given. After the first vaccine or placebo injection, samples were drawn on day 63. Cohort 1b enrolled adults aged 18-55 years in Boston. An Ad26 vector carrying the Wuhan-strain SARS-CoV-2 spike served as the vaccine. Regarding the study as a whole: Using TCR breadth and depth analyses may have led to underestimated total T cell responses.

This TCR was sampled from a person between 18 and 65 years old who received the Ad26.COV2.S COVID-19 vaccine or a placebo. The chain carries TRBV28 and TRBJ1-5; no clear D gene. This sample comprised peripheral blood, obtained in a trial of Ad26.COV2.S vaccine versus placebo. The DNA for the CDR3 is TGTGCCAGCAGTTCACGACTTGAGCCCCAGCATTTT. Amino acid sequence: CASSSRLEPQHF.